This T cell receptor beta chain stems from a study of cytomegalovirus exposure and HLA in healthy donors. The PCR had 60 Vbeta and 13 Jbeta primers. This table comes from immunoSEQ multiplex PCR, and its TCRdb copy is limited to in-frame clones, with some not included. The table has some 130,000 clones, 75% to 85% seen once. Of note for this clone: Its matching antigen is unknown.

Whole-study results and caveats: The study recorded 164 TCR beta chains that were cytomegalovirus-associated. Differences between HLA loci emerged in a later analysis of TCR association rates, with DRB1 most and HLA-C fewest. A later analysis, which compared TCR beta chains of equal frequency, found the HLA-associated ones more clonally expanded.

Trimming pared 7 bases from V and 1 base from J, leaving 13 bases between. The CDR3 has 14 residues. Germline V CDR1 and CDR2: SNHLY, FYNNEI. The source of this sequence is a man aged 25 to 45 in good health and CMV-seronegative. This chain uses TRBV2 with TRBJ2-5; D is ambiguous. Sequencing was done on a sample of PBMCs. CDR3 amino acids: CASTVFGGQETQYF. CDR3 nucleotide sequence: TGTGCCAGCACGGTTTTCGGTGGCCAAGAGACCCAGTACTTC.